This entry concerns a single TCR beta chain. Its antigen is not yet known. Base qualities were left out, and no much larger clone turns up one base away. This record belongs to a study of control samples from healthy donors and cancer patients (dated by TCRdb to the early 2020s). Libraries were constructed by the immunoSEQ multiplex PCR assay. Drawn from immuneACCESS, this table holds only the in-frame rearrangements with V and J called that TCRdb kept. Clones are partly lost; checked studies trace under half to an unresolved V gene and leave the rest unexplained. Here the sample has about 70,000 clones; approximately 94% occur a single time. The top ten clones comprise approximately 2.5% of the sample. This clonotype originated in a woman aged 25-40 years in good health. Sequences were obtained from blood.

In nucleotide form, the sequence is TGTGCCAGCAGCCCAACGACGGGGACAGGGAAGAACGAGCAGTACTTC. It encodes CASSPTTGTGKNEQYF. The V and J genes are TRBV7-9 and TRBJ2-7, with TRBD1 identical over 9 junction bases. Reading the germline V gene (reference sequence) gives CDR1 SEHNR and CDR2 FQNEAQ. Trimming leaves V shorter by 5 bases and J shorter by 5 bases, with the junction holding 13 bases beyond the gene matches. The CDR3 has 16 amino acids, counting the end cysteine and phenylalanine. Only the CDR3 region is kept as DNA, spanning 48 bases read in frame from base 1.